These 6 T cell receptor beta chains were sequenced from one sample in a study of STAT3 mutations in large granular lymphocyte leukemia. Study-wide results and limits: At least one immunodominant TCR beta clonotype appeared in every T-cell large granular lymphocyte leukemia patient.

No antigens are known for them. Measured with immunoSEQ multiplex PCR; TCRdb has only the in-frame clones, and not every one. Of approximately 4,400 clones in the sample, 50% to 75% were seen once. The material sequenced was PBMCs. These receptors originate from a human donor with T large granular lymphocyte leukemia. Some clones in this sample may be carry-over from other donors' samples.

The chain combines TRBV5-1 with TRBJ2-3; 8 nucleotides line up with TRBD1. Germline assignment: CDR1 SGHRS and CDR2 YFSETQ. V trimming: 4 bases; J trimming: 1 base; junction bases outside the gene matches: 11. The CDR3 totals 17 residues. DNA of the CDR3: TGCGCCAGCAGCAAACTGACAGGGGCGCGAGGCACAGATACGCAGTATTTT. Translating gives CASSKLTGARGTDTQYF.

V gene TRBV27 combines with J gene TRBJ2-3, with TRBD2 identical over 7 bases. J was trimmed by 1 base and V by 0 bases; bases with no gene match: 1. CDR3 length: 15 residues. CDR1 and CDR2 (germline): MNHEY, SMNVEV (reference sequence). CDR3 in amino acids: CASSLSLAGTDTQYF. CDR3 nucleotides: TGTGCCAGCAGTTTATCTCTAGCGGGCACAGATACGCAGTATTTT.

This chain connects TRBV5-1 to TRBJ2-7, with unresolved D. This CDR3 contains 13 residues. V lost 0 bases, J lost 3 bases, and 7 bases lay in between. CDR1 and CDR2 (germline): SGHRS, YFSETQ. CDR3 sequence: CASSLEVSYEQYF. The CDR3, as DNA: TGCGCCAGCAGCTTGGAGGTGAGCTACGAGCAGTACTTC.

The V and J genes are TRBV5-4 and TRBJ1-6; the D is unclear. Trimming pared 3 bases from V and 0 bases from J, leaving 10 bases between. The CDR3 has 16 residues. Looked up from germline, CDR1 is SGHNT and CDR2 is YYREEE (reference sequence). CDR3 nucleotides: TGTGCCAGCAGCTCAGAGGGCCGCTCCTATAATTCACCCCTCCACTTT. It yields the protein CASSSEGRSYNSPLHF.

The chain has TRBV5-4 and TRBJ2-7; 8 positions agree with TRBD2. Germline CDR1 and CDR2: SGHNT and YYREEE (reference sequence). The CDR3 contains 16 residues. V lost 4 bases, J lost 2 bases, and 11 bases stayed unmatched. The CDR3 here is CASSPGGGLSPYEQYF. For the CDR3, the DNA is TGTGCCAGCAGCCCGGGGGGGGGACTGTCTCCCTACGAGCAGTACTTC.

The chain combines TRBV7-9 with TRBJ2-7; TRBD1 might be the D (5 bases). The V gene's germline CDR1 is SEHNR and CDR2 FQNEAQ (reference sequence). V shed 2 bases and J shed 7 bases, with 9 bases lying between them. CDR3 length equals 12 residues. In nucleotides, the CDR3 is TGTGCCAGCAGCTTATCGAAGGGGGAGCAGTACTTC. As protein: CASSLSKGEQYF.